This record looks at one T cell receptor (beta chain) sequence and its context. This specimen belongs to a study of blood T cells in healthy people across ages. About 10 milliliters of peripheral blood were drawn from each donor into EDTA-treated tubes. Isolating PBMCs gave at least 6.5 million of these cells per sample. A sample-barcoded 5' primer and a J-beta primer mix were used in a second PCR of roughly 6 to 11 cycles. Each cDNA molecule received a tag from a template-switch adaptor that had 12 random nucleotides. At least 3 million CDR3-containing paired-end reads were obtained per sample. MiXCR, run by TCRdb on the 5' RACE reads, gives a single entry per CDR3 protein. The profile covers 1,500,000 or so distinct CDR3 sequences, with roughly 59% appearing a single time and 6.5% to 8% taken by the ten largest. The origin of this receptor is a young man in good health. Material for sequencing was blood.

The CDR3 DNA reads as TGTGCCAGCAGCCGTCAGGCTATACAAGAGACCCAGTACTTC. Protein product: CASSRQAIQETQYF. The gene calls are TRBV7-2 and TRBJ2-5, with unresolved D. The V end was cut by 5 bases, the J end by 2 bases, with 12 bases between. Germline CDR1 is SGHTA and CDR2 is FQGNSA. The CDR3 loop spans 14 amino acids.